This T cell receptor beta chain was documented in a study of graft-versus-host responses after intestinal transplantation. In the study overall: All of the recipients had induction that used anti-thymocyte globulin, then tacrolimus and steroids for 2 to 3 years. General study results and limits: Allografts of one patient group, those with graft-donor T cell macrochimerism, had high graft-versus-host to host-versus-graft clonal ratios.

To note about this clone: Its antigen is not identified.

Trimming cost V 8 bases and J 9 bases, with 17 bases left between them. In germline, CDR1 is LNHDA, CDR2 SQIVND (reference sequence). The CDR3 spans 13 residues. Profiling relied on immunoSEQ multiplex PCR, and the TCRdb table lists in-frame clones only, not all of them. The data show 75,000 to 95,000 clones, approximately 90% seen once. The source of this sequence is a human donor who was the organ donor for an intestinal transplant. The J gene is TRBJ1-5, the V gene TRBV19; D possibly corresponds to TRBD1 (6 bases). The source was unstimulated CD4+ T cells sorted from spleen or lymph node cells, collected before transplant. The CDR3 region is CASEGQGRGPQHF. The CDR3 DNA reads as TGTGCCAGTGAGGGGCAGGGGAGAGGGCCCCAGCATTTT.